Listed here are 20 T cell receptor beta chains from one sample, sequenced in a study of blood T cell repertoires in COVID-19. Sequencing used immunoSEQ multiplex PCR; TCRdb keeps in-frame clones, though not all of them. The sample contains some 260,000 clones, approximately 90% of which appear only once. The sample taken for sequencing was PBMCs or T cells enriched from blood (not recorded which). The receptors were sampled from a man aged 35-49 years who had recovered from COVID-19.

The J gene is TRBJ1-6, the V gene TRBV28, with 9 positions matching TRBD1. CDR1 MDHEN and CDR2 SYDVKM come from the germline V gene. The CDR3 extends over 18 amino acids. The V gene end was trimmed by 2 bases and the J gene end by 9 bases; junction bases not matched to a gene: 14. CDR3: CASSLPGQGFASGSPLHF. The CDR3 DNA follows: TGTGCCAGCAGTTTACCGGGACAGGGCTTTGCTTCTGGTTCACCCCTCCACTTT.

V gene TRBV7-9 combines with J gene TRBJ2-7; maybe TRBD2 (6 bases). V gave up 1 base and J gave up 2 bases, with 15 bases separating them. The CDR3 extends over 16 amino acids. CDR1 SEHNR and CDR2 FQNEAQ come from the germline V gene (reference sequence). For the CDR3, the DNA is TGTGCCAGCAGCTTAGTCGGGGACCGGGGGACCTACGAGCAGTACTTC. Amino acid sequence: CASSLVGDRGTYEQYF.

The V and J genes are TRBV28 and TRBJ2-2, with D possibly TRBD2 on 6 matching bases. Germline V gene sequence: CDR1 MDHEN, CDR2 SYDVKM. This CDR3 has 15 residues. Trimming removed 3 bases from V and 3 bases from J, with 11 bases in between. The CDR3 spells CASSFGGTYTGELFF. Written as DNA, the CDR3 is TGTGCCAGCAGTTTTGGGGGGACCTACACCGGGGAGCTGTTTTTT.

The chain uses TRBV3-1 (or the pseudogene TRBV3-2) and TRBJ1-3, with D possibly being TRBD1 (5 bases). The CDR3 sequence is 15 residues long. The V end was cut by 4 bases, the J end by 4 bases, with 14 bases between. Germline-derived CDR1 and CDR2 are LGHDT and YNNKEL (reference sequence). The CDR3 is CASSPRGRTGNTIYF. The CDR3 bases are TGTGCCAGCAGCCCAAGGGGCAGGACAGGAAACACCATATATTTT.

The V gene is TRBV4-1, the J gene TRBJ1-2; the D is unclear. The CDR3 is 14 residues long. Germline assignment: CDR1 MGHRA and CDR2 YSYEKL. V was pared by 2 bases and J by 0 bases, with 7 bases between. In nucleotides, the CDR3 is TGCGCCAGCAGCCAACTATCTTCTAACTATGGCTACACCTTC. Amino acid sequence: CASSQLSSNYGYTF.

J is TRBJ2-7 and V is TRBV19, with 9 bases aligning to TRBD2. V gave up 3 bases and J gave up 4 bases; unmatched junction bases: 4. The CDR3 sequence is 14 residues long. Germline CDR1 reads LNHDA; CDR2 reads SQIVND (reference sequence). The CDR3 nucleotides are TGTGCCAGTAGTATTGGGACTAGCATGTACGAGCAGTACTTC. It codes for CASSIGTSMYEQYF.

V gene TRBV15 combines with J gene TRBJ1-5; 8 nucleotides line up with TRBD1. Germline lookup yields CDR1 LNHNV and CDR2 YYDKDF (reference sequence). With V trimmed by 0 bases and J by 4 bases, 11 bases remained unmatched. The CDR3 loop spans 18 amino acids. As DNA, the CDR3 is TGTGCCACCAGCAGAGATGGAGTGTCAGGGGGCCGTAATCAGCCCCAGCATTTT. Translation gives CATSRDGVSGGRNQPQHF. Looking up the rest from reference TRBV15 and TRBJ1-5 gives the full variable domain: DAMVIQNPRYQVTQFGKPVTLSCSQTLNHNVMYWYQQKSSQAPKLLFHYYDKDFNNEADTPDNFQSRRPNTSFCFLDIRSPGLGDTAMYLCATSRDGVSGGRNQPQHFGDGTRLSIL.

The rearrangement links TRBV7-3 to TRBJ2-1; a possible D gene is TRBD1 (6 bases). From germline, CDR1 is SGHTA and CDR2 FQGTGA. The length of the CDR3 is 14 residues. V was pared by 2 bases and J by 3 bases, with 8 bases between. CDR3 DNA sequence: TGTGCCAGCAGCTTAGGACAGCTCTACAATGAGCAGTTCTTC. Its protein product is CASSLGQLYNEQFF.

The J gene is TRBJ1-2, the V gene TRBV27; TRBD1 matches 10 bases. Germline V gene sequence: CDR1 MNHEY, CDR2 SMNVEV (reference sequence). J lost 4 bases, V lost 0 bases, and 11 bases had no gene match. This CDR3 is 18 amino acids long. The CDR3 DNA sequence: TGTGCCAGCAGTTTATCAGCGGGACAGGGGCGGCGGGGCTATGGCTACACCTTC. Its translation: CASSLSAGQGRRGYGYTF.

The CDR3 nucleotides are TGTGCCGCGCCGTCAAAATATGGCTACACCTTC. Protein product: CAAPSKYGYTF. The chain uses TRBV7-9 and TRBJ1-2; D unresolved. Germline V gene lookup returns CDR1 SEHNR and CDR2 FQNEAQ (reference sequence). V lost 11 bases, J lost 5 bases, and 12 bases lay in between. The CDR3 loop spans 11 amino acids.

The chain links TRBV7-2 to TRBJ2-1, with TRBD1 as a possible D gene (6 bases). This CDR3 is 15 amino acids long. Germline V gives CDR1 SGHTA, CDR2 FQGNSA. V shed 5 bases and J shed 0 bases, with 11 bases lying between them. The CDR3 coding sequence is TGTGCCAGCAGCCTAGGACAGTTCTCCTACAATGAGCAGTTCTTC. Its translation is CASSLGQFSYNEQFF.

J is TRBJ2-3 and V is TRBV3-1 (or the pseudogene TRBV3-2); TRBD2 agrees at 9 bases. The CDR3 is 16 residues long. Losses at the gene ends were 4 bases for V and 4 bases for J; bases not matched to a gene: 9. CDR1 is LGHDT and CDR2 is YNNKEL in the germline V gene (reference sequence). The CDR3 protein is CASSPHGGGAADTQYF. In DNA, the CDR3 is TGTGCCAGCAGCCCCCATGGCGGGGGGGCCGCAGATACGCAGTATTTT.

The chain is built from TRBV15 and TRBJ1-1; D is undetermined. V was shortened by 2 bases and J by 4 bases, with 2 bases between the two germline ends. The length of the CDR3 is 11 residues. Germline CDR1 LNHNV, CDR2 YYDKDF (reference sequence). CDR3 nucleotides: TGTGCCACCAGCAGACTCACTGAAGCTTTCTTT. Its translation is CATSRLTEAFF.

A single count supports this clone. This CDR3 reads CASSFLDSGYGYTF. The CDR3 bases are TGTGCCAGCAGCTTTTTGGACTCTGGGTATGGCTACACCTTC. This sequence joins TRBV7-8 and TRBJ1-2, with D hard to call. The germline CDR1 and CDR2 sequences are SGHVS and FQNEAQ. CDR3 size: 14 residues. Trimming cost V 3 bases and J 5 bases, with 13 bases left between them.

The sample holds one count of this clone. The chain uses TRBV28 and TRBJ2-7; tentative D call: TRBD2 (5 bases). Trimming took off 3 bases at V and 3 bases at J, with 12 bases between the two ends. CDR3 length: 14 residues. Germline V gene data show CDR1 as MDHEN and CDR2 as SYDVKM. The CDR3 DNA sequence: TGTGCCAGCAGTTTTCAGCGGAGCCGCTACGAGCAGTACTTC. As protein: CASSFQRSRYEQYF. The complete variable domain, with remaining parts taken from reference TRBV28 and TRBJ2-7, reads DVKVTQSSRYLVKRTGEKVFLECVQDMDHENMFWYRQDPGLGLRLIYFSYDVKMKEKGDIPEGYSVSREKKERFSLILESASTNQTSMYLCASSFQRSRYEQYFGPGTRLTVT.

J is TRBJ1-4 and V is TRBV29-1; D remains unclear. Trimming stripped 1 base from V and 0 bases from J, with 9 bases between. The CDR3 is 15 amino acids. Germline CDR1 reads SQVTM; CDR2 reads ANQGSEA. CDR3 sequence: CSVEVRFATNEKLFF. The CDR3 nucleotides read TGCAGCGTTGAAGTGAGATTCGCAACTAATGAAAAACTGTTTTTT.

In its sample, this clone was seen once. The rearrangement links TRBV4-3 to TRBJ2-7, with 7 bases matching TRBD1. The junction had 13 bases not matched to a gene; V was cut back by 1 base and J by 4 bases. This CDR3 region has 17 residues. Germline CDR1 reads LGHNA; CDR2 reads YSLEER. The CDR3 here is CASSQVASTGKAYEQYF. CDR3 in DNA: TGCGCCAGCAGCCAAGTCGCCTCGACAGGGAAGGCATACGAGCAGTACTTC.

The rearrangement joins TRBV13 to TRBJ2-2; 11 bases match TRBD2. The CDR3 contains 14 residues. In germline, CDR1 is PRHDT, CDR2 FYEKMQ (reference sequence). The V gene end was trimmed by 6 bases and the J gene end by 6 bases; junction bases not matched to a gene: 3. This CDR3 reads CASRGTSGPGELFF. The CDR3 nucleotides are TGTGCCAGCAGGGGGACTAGCGGACCCGGGGAGCTGTTTTTT.

On this clone: At the DNA level, this CDR3 is encoded by other sequences in the same sample as well. The CDR3 DNA sequence: TGTGCCAGTAGCGACAGGAACTATGGCTACACCTTC. It specifies CASSDRNYGYTF. This chain uses TRBV19 with TRBJ1-2; D is perhaps TRBD1 (6 bases). V was shortened by 6 bases and J by 2 bases, with 7 bases between the two germline ends. Germline V gene sequence: CDR1 LNHDA, CDR2 SQIVND (reference sequence). The length of the CDR3 is 12 residues.

This chain uses TRBV10-3 with TRBJ2-7; 7 bases align to TRBD1. This CDR3 region has 14 residues. V shed 3 bases and J 2 bases; nucleotides not matched to a gene: 4. The germline CDR1 and CDR2 sequences are ENHRY and SYGVKD. The CDR3 here is CAISEGQVAYEQYF. CDR3 nucleotides: TGTGCCATCAGTGAAGGACAGGTCGCCTACGAGCAGTACTTC.